The 21 T cell receptor beta chains given below trace back to one sample, sequenced in a study of T cell repertoires in cytomegalovirus infection. TCRdb reanalysed the reads using MiXCR and keeps one entry per CDR3 protein. The table records about 250,000 distinct CDR3 sequences, approximately 6.7% of them present only once. What was sequenced was PBMCs. The receptors were gathered from a human donor in good health (CMV status not recorded). Some clones in this sample may be carry-over from other donors' samples.

This clonotype was counted at least ten times. This chain links TRBV7-2 with TRBJ1-4; 7 bases fit TRBD1. The germline V gene encodes CDR1 SGHTA and CDR2 FQGNSA. The trim removed 2 bases at V and 3 bases at J, leaving 9 bases unmatched. The CDR3 has 17 residues. CDR3 in amino acids: CASSLNWLRGPNEKLFF. CDR3 nucleotides: TGTGCCAGCAGCTTAAATTGGCTTAGGGGGCCTAATGAAAAACTGTTTTTT.

This chain uses TRBV18 with TRBJ1-1; no clear D gene. The CDR3 is made up of 13 amino acids. CDR1 is KGHSH, CDR2 LQKENI, per germline. Between the trimmed V and J ends, which lost 6 bases and 3 bases, there was a span of 11 bases. The CDR3 nucleotides read TGTGCCAGCTCCGACCAGAGGGACACTGAAGCTTTCTTT. It yields the protein CASSDQRDTEAFF. Full variable domain (rest looked up from reference TRBV18 and TRBJ1-1): NAGVMQNPRHLVRRRGQEARLRCSPMKGHSHVYWYRQLPEEGLKFMVYLQKENIIDESGMPKERFSAEFPKEGPSILRIQQVVRGDSAAYFCASSDQRDTEAFFGQGTRLTVV.

This clonotype was counted ten times or more. The chain is built from TRBV4-1 and TRBJ1-5; D call uncertain. V lost 0 bases and J lost 0, with 3 bases in between. From germline, CDR1 is MGHRA and CDR2 YSYEKL. CDR3 length: 14 residues. The CDR3 region is CASSQDYSNQPQHF. DNA for the CDR3: TGCGCCAGCAGCCAAGATTATAGCAATCAGCCCCAGCATTTT.

This clonotype was counted many times. This chain uses TRBV7-2 with TRBJ2-1, with D unclear. The CDR3 is 13 amino acids. CDR1 and CDR2 from the germline V gene are SGHTA and FQGNSA. V lost 4 bases and J lost 8, with 12 bases in between. For the CDR3, the DNA is TGTGCCAGCAGCTACCGTCCGCGTGATGAGCAGTTCTTC. Its protein product is CASSYRPRDEQFF. Complete variable domain (other parts from reference TRBV7-2 and TRBJ2-1): GAGVSQSPSNKVTEKGKDVELRCDPISGHTALYWYRQSLGQGLEFLIYFQGNSAPDKSGLPSDRFSAERTGGSVSTLTIQRTQQEDSAVYLCASSYRPRDEQFFGPGTRLTVL.

The rearrangement links TRBV19 to TRBJ1-6; D may be TRBD1 (6 bases). The CDR3 contains 16 residues. Trimming removed 7 bases at V and 5 bases at J, with 18 bases between. From germline, CDR1 is LNHDA and CDR2 SQIVND (reference sequence). CDR3 in amino acids: CASNSLRGLDNSPLHF. The CDR3 DNA reads TGTGCCAGTAACTCTCTCAGGGGATTGGATAATTCACCCCTCCACTTT.

This clonotype was found many times. V and J are TRBV7-2 and TRBJ1-1, with a weak D call TRBD1 (5 bases). CDR1 and CDR2 (germline): SGHTA, FQGNSA. V lost 10 bases, J lost 11 bases, and 26 bases lay in between. This CDR3 has 14 amino acids. Here the CDR3 reads CATRQGNGGWGAFF. The CDR3 DNA is TGTGCCACGCGGCAGGGTAACGGTGGTTGGGGCGCTTTCTTT.

This clonotype appeared many times. V and J are TRBV7-2 and TRBJ2-3, with 7 bases fitting TRBD2. The CDR3 length is 16 residues. Trimming took 5 bases from V and 2 from J; bases not matched to a gene: 10. The germline V gene encodes CDR1 SGHTA and CDR2 FQGNSA. In nucleotides, the CDR3 is TGTGCCAGCAGCCTGGGCCCAGCGGGGTTCACAGATACGCAGTATTTT. Its protein is CASSLGPAGFTDTQYF.

In its sample, this clonotype was seen many times. The J gene is TRBJ2-2, the V gene TRBV7-8; D is unresolved. Germline V gene data show CDR1 as SGHVS and CDR2 as FQNEAQ. The CDR3 consists of 16 residues. V lost 1 base and J 4 bases, leaving 13 bases between the germline ends. Here the CDR3 reads CASSLVGFWSTGELFF. Here the CDR3 DNA reads TGTGCCAGCAGCTTAGTTGGGTTCTGGAGCACCGGGGAGCTGTTTTTT.

In its sample, this clonotype was seen once. This sequence joins TRBV11-2 and TRBJ2-3; TRBD1 matches at 12 bases. CDR1 and CDR2 from the germline V gene are SGHAT and FQNNGV. The trim removed 5 bases at V and 0 bases at J, leaving 9 bases unmatched. CDR3 length equals 18 residues. DNA for the CDR3: TGTGCCAGCAGCCCGCGGGACAGGGGGCGAGCAAGCACAGATACGCAGTATTTT. Protein: CASSPRDRGRASTDTQYF.

In this sample, this clonotype turned up many times. The V call is TRBV6-1, the J call TRBJ1-1; 7 nucleotides agree with TRBD1. Germline loops: CDR1 MNHNS, CDR2 SASEGT. J gave up 3 bases and V 6 bases, and 4 bases lay outside the gene matches. The CDR3 runs 13 residues. The CDR3, as DNA: TGTGCCAGCAGACCGGGACAGCACACTGAAGCTTTCTTT. Translation gives CASRPGQHTEAFF.

Here the CDR3 DNA reads TGTGCCAGCAGCCGAAGGGGACAGGGAGGAGAGACCCAGTACTTC. Translated, it gives CASSRRGQGGETQYF. The chain joins TRBV14 to TRBJ2-5; 9 positions agree with TRBD1. The V gene's germline CDR1 is SGHDN and CDR2 FVKESK. This CDR3 has 15 residues. With 4 bases clipped from V and 4 bases from J, the junction kept 7 bases outside the gene matches.

This clonotype was counted only a few times. The chain combines TRBV7-9 with TRBJ2-7; D is unresolved. Germline V CDR1 and CDR2: SEHNR, FQNEAQ (reference sequence). V lost 1 base and J lost 5, with 6 bases in between. The CDR3 consists of 12 residues. Here the CDR3 DNA reads TGTGCCAGCAGCTTAGTACGGGACGAGCAGTACTTC. The encoded protein is CASSLVRDEQYF.

Many counts were recorded for this clonotype. The chain has TRBV30 and TRBJ2-7; possible D gene TRBD1, 5 bases. Germline V CDR1 and CDR2: GTSNPN, SVGIG (reference sequence). The CDR3 runs 12 residues. Trimming removed 2 bases at V and 3 bases at J, with 8 bases between. CDR3 DNA: TGTGCCTGGAGTTTAGGGGTCTACGAGCAGTACTTC. Translating it yields CAWSLGVYEQYF.

This clonotype was observed many times. The chain is built from TRBV7-2 and TRBJ1-4, with D unclear. The CDR3 is 16 residues long. Germline CDR1 reads SGHTA; CDR2 reads FQGNSA. V was cut by 5 bases and J by 4 bases, with 17 bases left in between. CDR3 nucleotide sequence: TGTGCCAGCAGCCTAAACCCTACAGCCTTTAATGAAAAACTGTTTTTT. The encoded protein is CASSLNPTAFNEKLFF. Using reference TRBV7-2 and TRBJ1-4 for the parts outside the CDR3, the full variable domain is GAGVSQSPSNKVTEKGKDVELRCDPISGHTALYWYRQSLGQGLEFLIYFQGNSAPDKSGLPSDRFSAERTGGSVSTLTIQRTQQEDSAVYLCASSLNPTAFNEKLFFGSGTQLSVL.

In regard to this clonotype: A much larger clone lies a single base off, so this may be a read error. The V call is TRBV19, the J call TRBJ2-1, with D perhaps assigned TRBD1 or TRBD2 (5 bases each). CDR1 and CDR2 (germline): LNHDA, SQIVND (reference sequence). The CDR3 is made up of 18 amino acids. The CDR3 DNA sequence: TGTGCCAGTAGTATCGCGGCGAACCGGGGCAGCTCCTGCAATGAGCAGTTCTTC. Amino acid sequence: CASSIAANRGSSCNEQFF.

This clonotype was recorded at least ten times. This chain joins TRBV7-9 and TRBJ1-1; D perhaps matches TRBD1 (5 bases). The CDR3 totals 14 residues. V lost 5 bases to trimming and J lost 5 bases, with 15 bases between them. Germline-derived CDR1 and CDR2 are SEHNR and FQNEAQ (reference sequence). The CDR3 region has the DNA TGTGCCAGCAGCACTGATACTAGGGGTACTGAAGCTTTCTTT. This sequence encodes CASSTDTRGTEAFF.

This clonotype has a count of ten or more. J is TRBJ2-7 and V is TRBV7-2, with no clear D. Trimming took 4 bases from V and 6 from J, leaving 16 bases between them. This CDR3 is built from 14 residues. Germline loops: CDR1 SGHTA, CDR2 FQGNSA. In DNA, the CDR3 is TGTGCCAGCAGCTCAGGTTCTATAGGTAGCGAGCAGTACTTC. This translates into CASSSGSIGSEQYF.

This chain uses TRBV18 with TRBJ2-2; D not resolved. This CDR3 spans 16 amino acids. Germline V lookup: CDR1 KGHSH, CDR2 LQKENI. V shed 0 bases and J shed 0 bases, with 8 bases lying between them. CDR3 sequence: CASSPPAQPNTGELFF. The DNA of the CDR3 is TGTGCCAGCTCACCACCGGCACAGCCGAACACCGGGGAGCTGTTTTTT.

This clonotype was detected ten times or more. The genes are TRBV6-2 or TRBV6-3 and TRBJ1-1; no firm D call. There are 14 residues in the CDR3. V lost 4 bases and J 2 bases, leaving 11 bases between the germline ends. Germline CDR1 and CDR2: MNHEY and SVGEGT. The CDR3 DNA sequence: TGTGCCAGCAGTTGGGTCACGCGAAACACTGAAGCTTTCTTT. Residues: CASSWVTRNTEAFF.

This clonotype came up a few times. The gene calls are TRBV9 and TRBJ2-2; D may be TRBD2 (6 bases). Germline CDR1 is SGDLS and CDR2 is YYNGEE. The CDR3 loop spans 14 amino acids. The ends were cut back, 1 base at V and 3 bases at J, with 7 bases in the middle. The CDR3 region is CASSVRRDTGELFF. CDR3 sequence (DNA): TGTGCCAGCAGCGTAAGGAGGGACACCGGGGAGCTGTTTTTT.

This clonotype has only a few counts. Here the CDR3 reads CASSLGNSGGLETQYF. As DNA, the CDR3 is TGTGCCAGCAGCTTAGGGAATAGCGGGGGATTGGAGACCCAGTACTTC. The V gene is TRBV11-3, the J gene TRBJ2-5, with 9 bases that match TRBD2. The CDR3 totals 16 residues. Trimming cost V 1 base and J 5 bases; bases outside gene matches: 8. CDR1 SGHNT and CDR2 YENEEA come from the germline V gene.